The 29 T cell receptor beta chains in this list originate from one sample, sequenced in a study of identical twins. A single record per CDR3 protein comes from TCRdb applying MiXCR to the 5' RACE reads. Of roughly 490,000 distinct CDR3 sequences detected, roughly an eighth appear once; the ten largest clones hold approximately 0.98%. These sequences were also reported in another study, on yellow fever vaccine responses in identical twins.

The sequenced sample was CD4+ T cells sorted from blood. These receptors originate from a woman younger than 30 in good health.

This chain joins TRBV20-1 and TRBJ2-5; no reliable D call. Germline CDR1 DFQATT, CDR2 SNEGSKA (reference sequence). The CDR3 consists of 14 residues. V was pared by 4 bases and J by 4 bases, with 16 bases between. CDR3 sequence reads: CSANPLSGVETQYF. DNA for the CDR3: TGCAGTGCTAACCCCTTATCCGGTGTAGAGACCCAGTACTTC.

The chain links TRBV10-3 to TRBJ2-5, with a possible D match to TRBD2 (7 bases). Germline loops: CDR1 ENHRY, CDR2 SYGVKD. There are 15 residues in the CDR3. The ends were cut back, 4 bases at V and 5 bases at J, with 17 bases in the middle. The CDR3 coding sequence is TGTGCCATCAGTGGGGCCCCCAGGGGAGGGGAGACCCAGTACTTC. This translates into CAISGAPRGGETQYF.

The CDR3 bases are TGTGCCAGCAGCGACGGACGGACGAGAACTGAAGCTTTCTTT. Its translation: CASSDGRTRTEAFF. The V gene is TRBV6-1, the J gene TRBJ1-1; D unresolved. Looked up from germline, CDR1 is MNHNS and CDR2 is SASEGT. This CDR3 is built from 14 residues. Trimming removed 6 bases at V and 5 bases at J, with 16 bases between.

The V call is TRBV5-1, the J call TRBJ2-7; 9 bases fit TRBD2. CDR1 SGHRS and CDR2 YFSETQ come from the germline V gene. The CDR3 totals 15 residues. Germline trimming cut 2 bases from V and 0 bases from J; bases unmatched to any gene: 3. The CDR3 region is CASSLGLALSYEQYF. Written as DNA, the CDR3 is TGCGCCAGCAGCTTAGGACTAGCGCTCTCCTACGAGCAGTACTTC.

The sample holds a few counts of this clonotype. The gene calls are TRBV15 and TRBJ2-1; D may be TRBD1 (5 bases). Per germline, CDR1 LNHNV and CDR2 YYDKDF (reference sequence). Trimming left V 5 bases short and J 9 bases short, with 20 bases between. This CDR3 spans 15 amino acids. CDR3: CATSGRWAGMGEQFF. The CDR3 DNA follows: TGTGCCACCAGCGGCCGATGGGCAGGGATGGGTGAGCAGTTCTTC.

The chain uses TRBV20-1 and TRBJ1-1; the D gene is possibly TRBD1 (5 bases). Trimming shortened V by 6 bases and J by 0 bases, and 17 bases separated the two germline ends. The germline V gene encodes CDR1 DFQATT and CDR2 SNEGSKA (reference sequence). The length of the CDR3 is 15 residues. The DNA of the CDR3 is TGCAGTGCCCAGACAGATACCGTTATGAACACTGAAGCTTTCTTT. Translated, it gives CSAQTDTVMNTEAFF.

This clonotype was counted many times. The chain carries TRBV5-6 and TRBJ2-2, with D tentatively TRBD1 or TRBD2 (6 bases each). The germline V and J ends were trimmed by 2 bases and 1 base, with 9 bases remaining between them. Germline lookup yields CDR1 SGHDT and CDR2 YYEEEE. The CDR3 has 15 amino acids. CDR3 sequence: CASSLRGLNTGELFF. The CDR3 coding sequence is TGTGCCAGCAGCTTACGGGGGCTGAACACCGGGGAGCTGTTTTTT.

In its sample, this clonotype was seen many times. V gene TRBV29-1 combines with J gene TRBJ2-5, with 13 bases fitting TRBD2. With V trimmed by 6 bases and J by 4 bases, 5 bases remained unmatched. The CDR3 is 14 residues long. CDR1 and CDR2 from the germline V gene are SQVTM and ANQGSEA. CDR3 coding DNA: TGCAGCGTGCGGACTAGCGGGGGTCGAGAGACCCAGTACTTC. Translation: CSVRTSGGRETQYF.

The chain combines TRBV20-1 with TRBJ2-7; D is perhaps TRBD2 (6 bases). The length of the CDR3 is 14 residues. V lost 0 bases to trimming and J lost 3 bases, with 12 bases between them. CDR1 is DFQATT, CDR2 SNEGSKA, per germline (reference sequence). This CDR3 reads CSARDPGLDYEQYF. DNA of the CDR3: TGCAGTGCTAGAGACCCGGGACTCGACTACGAGCAGTACTTC.

V gene TRBV5-1 combines with J gene TRBJ1-4; unclear D gene. CDR1 SGHRS and CDR2 YFSETQ come from the germline V gene. The CDR3 extends over 14 amino acids. The V end was cut by 0 bases, the J end by 0 bases, with 3 bases between. As DNA, the CDR3 is TGCGCCAGCAGCTTGGATGCAACTAATGAAAAACTGTTTTTT. Translated: CASSLDATNEKLFF.

This clonotype was observed many times. The rearrangement links TRBV5-1 to TRBJ2-7, with 11 bases identical to TRBD2. Trimming cost V 4 bases and J 1 base; bases outside gene matches: 10. The germline V gene has CDR1 SGHRS and CDR2 YFSETQ. The CDR3 spans 17 residues. The CDR3 spells CASSRMTSGTSSYEQYF. CDR3 nucleotides: TGCGCCAGCAGCCGCATGACTAGCGGGACCAGTTCCTACGAGCAGTACTTC.

The chain combines TRBV5-1 with TRBJ2-4, with a possible D match to TRBD1 (6 bases). Looked up from germline, CDR1 is SGHRS and CDR2 is YFSETQ. Trimming took off 5 bases at V and 7 bases at J, with 13 bases between the two ends. There are 13 residues in the CDR3. As DNA, the CDR3 is TGCGCCAGCAGTCCGGACAGCTGGAACATTCAGTACTTC. Translating gives CASSPDSWNIQYF.

The chain uses TRBV11-2 and TRBJ1-4; D is possibly TRBD1 (6 bases). Trimming cost V 5 bases and J 3 bases, with 13 bases left between them. CDR3 size: 15 residues. Germline V gene sequence: CDR1 SGHAT, CDR2 FQNNGV. The DNA for the CDR3 is TGTGCCAGCAGCACCATACAGGGTGCTAATGAAAAACTGTTTTTT. This codes for CASSTIQGANEKLFF.

The V gene is TRBV20-1, the J gene TRBJ2-1; D remains unclear. The CDR3 is 14 amino acids. V was trimmed by 6 bases and J by 3 bases, leaving 15 bases between them. Germline V gives CDR1 DFQATT, CDR2 SNEGSKA (reference sequence). The DNA of the CDR3 is TGCAGTGCGTCGACTTGGGAAAACTACAATGAGCAGTTCTTC. This gives the protein CSASTWENYNEQFF.

This clonotype was counted at least ten times. The V and J genes are TRBV6-1 and TRBJ2-7, with 7 bases aligning to TRBD1. CDR3 length: 13 amino acids. Per the germline V gene, CDR1 is MNHNS and CDR2 is SASEGT. J lost 1 base, V lost 6 bases, and 3 bases had no gene match. CDR3 DNA sequence: TGTGCCAGCAGAGACAGGGAATCCTACGAGCAGTACTTC. Amino acid sequence: CASRDRESYEQYF.

The chain couples TRBV10-3 to TRBJ1-1, with TRBD1 as a possible D gene (5 bases). CDR1 is ENHRY, CDR2 SYGVKD, per germline. V lost 0 bases, J lost 1 base, and 15 bases lay in between. The CDR3 is 17 residues long. The CDR3, as DNA: TGTGCCATCAGTGAGTCGGACGGGGTGGGGACGAACACTGAAGCTTTCTTT. It codes for CAISESDGVGTNTEAFF.

The V call is TRBV7-8, the J call TRBJ1-4; D possibly corresponds to TRBD1 (6 bases). There are 15 residues in the CDR3. Trimming shortened V by 2 bases and J by 5 bases, and 12 bases separated the two germline ends. The germline V gene has CDR1 SGHVS and CDR2 FQNEAQ. CDR3 loop: CASSLTGTPNEKLFF. The CDR3 bases are TGTGCCAGCAGCTTAACCGGGACACCGAATGAAAAACTGTTTTTT.

This clonotype was detected a few times. This sequence joins TRBV20-1 and TRBJ2-3; D is perhaps TRBD2 (5 bases). CDR1 is DFQATT and CDR2 is SNEGSKA in the germline V gene (reference sequence). This CDR3 contains 13 residues. Trimming stripped 5 bases from V and 4 bases from J, with 13 bases between. The CDR3 DNA follows: TGCAGTGCTCCGGCGGGTGGGGCAGATACGCAGTATTTT. Its translation: CSAPAGGADTQYF.

The chain has TRBV7-2 and TRBJ2-5; 9 nucleotides align to TRBD2. This CDR3 comprises 16 residues. The V gene's germline CDR1 is SGHTA and CDR2 FQGNSA. V lost 0 bases to trimming and J lost 3 bases; unmatched junction nucleotides: 5. CDR3 sequence: CASSLASTSGKETQYF. CDR3 DNA sequence: TGTGCCAGCAGCTTAGCCTCGACTAGCGGAAAAGAGACCCAGTACTTC.

This clonotype was counted at least ten times. This chain joins TRBV11-2 and TRBJ1-4, with D perhaps TRBD1 (5 bases). This CDR3 is 16 amino acids long. V lost 5 bases, J lost 8 bases, and 21 bases lay in between. Germline V gene data show CDR1 as SGHAT and CDR2 as FQNNGV. The CDR3 protein is CASSPGTAGREEKLFF. Written as DNA, the CDR3 is TGTGCCAGCAGCCCGGGGACGGCGGGGAGGGAGGAAAAACTGTTTTTT.

This clonotype was recorded a few times. The chain combines TRBV3-1 with TRBJ2-7; D perhaps matches TRBD2 (6 bases). This CDR3 is built from 14 residues. In germline, CDR1 is LGHDT, CDR2 YNNKEL (reference sequence). Trimming removed 1 base from V and 4 bases from J, with 11 bases in between. The CDR3 sequence is CASSQGGTGYEQYF. The DNA of the CDR3 is TGTGCCAGCAGCCAAGGGGGGACTGGGTACGAGCAGTACTTC.

This clonotype appeared many times. The rearrangement uses TRBV3-1 and TRBJ2-4, with D perhaps matching TRBD2 (6 bases). With 0 bases removed from V and 0 bases from J, the gap between germline ends came to 12 bases. The CDR3 is 17 residues long. Germline V gives CDR1 LGHDT, CDR2 YNNKEL (reference sequence). CDR3 bases: TGTGCCAGCAGCCAAGATCTTGGGGGGTTAGCCAAAAACATTCAGTACTTC. The encoded protein is CASSQDLGGLAKNIQYF.

A few counts support this clonotype. CDR3 region: CASRHRQGAYEQYF. CDR3 coding DNA: TGTGCCAGCAGGCATCGACAGGGGGCTTACGAGCAGTACTTC. The J gene is TRBJ2-7, the V gene TRBV5-6, with 10 bases matching TRBD1. Germline V gene sequence: CDR1 SGHDT, CDR2 YYEEEE. Trimming at V came to 5 bases and at J to 4 bases, leaving 6 bases not matched to a gene. The CDR3 extends over 14 amino acids.

Ten or more counts support this clonotype. The V and J genes are TRBV18 and TRBJ2-4; 9 bases agree with TRBD2. With V trimmed by 6 bases and J by 6 bases, 9 bases remained unmatched. Germline V CDR1 and CDR2: KGHSH, LQKENI. The CDR3 covers 15 residues. CDR3 bases: TGTGCCAGCTCCGCCCTGGCGGGAGGGTCAAACATTCAGTACTTC. Protein: CASSALAGGSNIQYF.

The V gene is TRBV5-4, the J gene TRBJ2-6, with unresolved D. Between the trimmed V and J ends, which lost 1 base and 1 base, there was a span of 9 bases. This CDR3 is built from 16 residues. Looked up from germline, CDR1 is SGHNT and CDR2 is YYREEE (reference sequence). CDR3 sequence (DNA): TGTGCCAGCAGCTTGTCGCTCTTATCTGGGGCCAACGTCCTGACTTTC. Translating gives CASSLSLLSGANVLTF. Full variable domain (rest looked up from reference TRBV5-4 and TRBJ2-6): ETGVTQSPTHLIKTRGQQVTLRCSSQSGHNTVSWYQQALGQGPQFIFQYYREEENGRGNFPPRFSGLQFPNYSSELNVNALELDDSALYLCASSLSLLSGANVLTFGAGSRLTVL.

This clonotype showed up just a few times. This chain joins TRBV6-2 or TRBV6-3 and TRBJ2-7; D unresolved. Trimming took off 0 bases at V and 0 bases at J, with 9 bases between the two ends. The CDR3 extends over 15 amino acids. Looked up from germline, CDR1 is MNHEY and CDR2 is SVGEGT. CDR3 in amino acids: CASSYSMSASYEQYF. The DNA for the CDR3 is TGTGCCAGCAGTTACTCGATGTCGGCCTCCTACGAGCAGTACTTC.

The V gene is TRBV9, the J gene TRBJ1-1; D perhaps matches TRBD1 (5 bases). Between the trimmed V and J ends, which lost 0 bases and 4 bases, there was a span of 7 bases. CDR1 is SGDLS and CDR2 is YYNGEE in the germline V gene. The CDR3 has 13 residues. In nucleotides, the CDR3 is TGTGCCAGCAGCGTAGTTGGGGCCACTGAAGCTTTCTTT. Its translation: CASSVVGATEAFF.

The J gene is TRBJ2-7, the V gene TRBV20-1, with a weak D call TRBD2 (6 bases). The CDR3 covers 13 residues. Germline CDR1 reads DFQATT; CDR2 reads SNEGSKA (reference sequence). The ends were cut back, 3 bases at V and 2 bases at J, with 11 bases in the middle. The CDR3 DNA is TGCAGTGCTAGTGGCGGGAACCCCTACGAGCAGTACTTC. This gives the protein CSASGGNPYEQYF.

The chain joins TRBV7-9 to TRBJ1-1; D is possibly TRBD1 (5 bases). The CDR3 sequence is 14 residues long. The germline CDR1 and CDR2 sequences are SEHNR and FQNEAQ (reference sequence). Deletions cut 2 bases from V and 4 bases from J, with 11 bases between. The CDR3 region is CASSLQGSSTEAFF. CDR3 bases: TGTGCCAGCAGCTTACAGGGCTCGTCCACTGAAGCTTTCTTT.